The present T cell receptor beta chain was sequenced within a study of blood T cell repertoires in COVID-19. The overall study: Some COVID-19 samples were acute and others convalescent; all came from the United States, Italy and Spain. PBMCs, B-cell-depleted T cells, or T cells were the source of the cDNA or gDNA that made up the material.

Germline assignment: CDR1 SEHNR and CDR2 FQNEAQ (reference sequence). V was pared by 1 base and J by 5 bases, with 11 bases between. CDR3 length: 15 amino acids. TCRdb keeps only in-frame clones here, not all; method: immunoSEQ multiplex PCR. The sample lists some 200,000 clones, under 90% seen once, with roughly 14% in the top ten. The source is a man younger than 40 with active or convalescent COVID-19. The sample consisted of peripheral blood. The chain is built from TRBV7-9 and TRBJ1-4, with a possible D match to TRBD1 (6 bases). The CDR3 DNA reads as TGTGCCAGCAGCTTAGGGTCCAGGGGCAATGAAAAACTGTTTTTT. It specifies CASSLGSRGNEKLFF. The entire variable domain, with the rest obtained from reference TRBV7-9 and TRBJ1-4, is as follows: DTGVSQNPRHKITKRGQNVTFRCDPISEHNRLYWYRQTLGQGPEFLTYFQNEAQLEKSRLLSDRFSAERPKGSFSTLEIQRTEQGDSAMYLCASSLGSRGNEKLFFGSGTQLSVL.